This T cell receptor (beta chain) was identified during a study of blood T cell repertoires in COVID-19 (dated by TCRdb to between 2020 and 2021). In the study overall: The collaborator samples originated in the United States, Italy and Spain and spanned the acute and convalescent phases of COVID-19. The material from the prospective study consisted of cDNA or gDNA derived from T cells, B-cell-depleted T cells, or PBMCs. The repertoires were released in a freely available public database intended as a resource for research on the immune response to SARS-CoV-2. HLA class I and class II types, where available, came from metadata supplied by the sample provider rather than from assay-based typing. The samples were drawn from the first 160 participants of the ongoing ImmuneRACE study and from under 1,500 subjects provided by 6 global collaborators. Sample metadata almost always included a de-identified subject ID, COVID-19 status, age in years and sex. Subjects who had been exposed to COVID-19, were actively infected with it, or had recovered from it provided the deeply sampled blood TCRbeta repertoires that made up the dataset. Here is what the overall study found, with its caveats: How much clinical and demographic metadata was included differed by source and by participant, and the metadata was provided uncurated.

V lost 5 bases and J lost 0 bases; the stretch between them is 13 bases long. CDR1 and CDR2 (SGHTA, FQGTGA) derive from the germline V gene. The CDR3 holds 15 amino acids from the cysteine to the phenylalanine. Only the CDR3 part of the read is kept: 45 bases, read in frame from the first base. This clone was recorded a few times. The specificity of this receptor is unknown. No clone much larger than this one lies a single base away; base qualities are absent. The collaborating institutions used their own protocols to collect whole blood in K2EDTA tubes. Collaborator samples were shipped for TCRbeta analysis as frozen whole blood, isolated PBMCs, or DNA extracted from either sample type. The immunoSEQ Assay, a bias-controlled multiplex PCR, was used to amplify TCRbeta CDR3 regions from genomic DNA. As for the authors' bioinformatics: Within the assay, amplification of reference gene primers was used to estimate how many nucleated cells each sample contained. Sequence reads were collapsed and filtered to measure the absolute abundance of every unique TCRbeta CDR3 rearrangement. For each sample, productive Simpson clonality was calculated as the square root of Simpson's diversity index over productive rearrangements. TCRdb took over this immuneACCESS table, retaining in-frame rearrangements with V and J assigned. Such tables are incomplete; in checked studies, under half of the missing clones stem from an unresolved V gene, and the remainder is unexplained. V, J and clone size are taken as reported in that table, and D and trimming were inferred from the DNA itself. For this sample the table gives about 250,000 clones, of which 65% to 85% were detected only once. Together, the top ten hold 8.6% of the sample.

The sequence is built from TRBV7-3 and TRBJ1-2; TRBD1 is a weak D gene call, 5 bases matching. The receptor's source is a middle-aged man with active or convalescent COVID-19. The specimen sequenced was peripheral blood. The DNA sequence is TGTGCCAGCAGCCCCTACCAGGGTTCTAACTATGGCTACACCTTC. Translation gives CASSPYQGSNYGYTF. With the portions outside the CDR3 filled from the reference TRBV7-3 and TRBJ1-2 genes, the complete variable region becomes GAGVSQTPSNKVTEKGKYVELRCDPISGHTALYWYRQSLGQGPEFLIYFQGTGAADDSGLPNDRFFAVRPEGSVSTLKIQRTERGDSAVYLCASSPYQGSNYGYTFGSGTRLTVV.